A selection of T cell receptor beta chains follows, all from one sample in a study of blood T cell repertoires in COVID-19. Measured with immunoSEQ multiplex PCR; TCRdb has only the in-frame clones, and not every one. The data contain about 300,000 clones, roughly 90% of them singletons. The sequenced sample consisted of PBMCs or T cells enriched from blood (not recorded which). Source of these receptors: a middle-aged woman who had recovered from COVID-19. Each CDR3 is given with its conserved first and last residue. D genes are given only for firm matches. Clone size is stated in some rows and not others, as once, few, many or a class when expanded.

size	D	J	V	CDR3	DNA
once	-	TRBJ1-2	TRBV5-1	CASSLTESNYGYTF	TGCGCCAGCAGCTTGACAGAAAGTAACTATGGCTACACCTTC
once	-	TRBJ2-2	TRBV3-1/TRBV3-2	CASSQVIGGELFF	TGTGCCAGCAGCCAAGTTATCGGTGGGGAGCTGTTTTTT
-	TRBD1	TRBJ1-2	TRBV30	CAWSPPFRGLNYGYTF	TGTGCCTGGAGTCCACCCTTCAGGGGGCTTAACTATGGCTACACCTTC
-	-	TRBJ1-5	TRBV30	CAWRPGLQNQPQHF	TGTGCCTGGAGGCCGGGACTACAGAATCAGCCCCAGCATTTT
-	-	TRBJ2-4	TRBV6-1	CASSEVLQNIQYF	TGTGCCAGCAGTGAGGTCCTACAAAACATTCAGTACTTC
-	-	TRBJ1-2	TRBV30	CAWRAGGNYGYTF	TGTGCCTGGAGGGCGGGAGGAAACTATGGCTACACCTTC
-	TRBD2	TRBJ2-2	TRBV5-1	CASSVTTSGRGTGELFF	TGCGCCAGCAGCGTCACGACTAGCGGGAGAGGTACCGGGGAGCTGTTTTTT
once	TRBD2	TRBJ2-7	TRBV12-3/TRBV12-4	CACQAGAGYEQYF	TGTGCCTGCCAAGCGGGGGCCGGCTACGAGCAGTACTTC
few	-	TRBJ1-1	TRBV9	CASSGGLLNTEAFF	TGTGCCAGCAGCGGGGGACTGCTGAACACTGAAGCTTTCTTT
-	TRBD2	TRBJ2-1	TRBV14	CASSQEGGKGLAANNEQFF	TGTGCCAGCAGCCAAGAGGGAGGGAAGGGACTAGCGGCGAACAATGAGCAGTTCTTC
-	TRBD1	TRBJ2-1	TRBV11-2	CASSIRDRVNEQFF	TGTGCCAGCAGCATCCGGGACAGGGTTAATGAGCAGTTCTTC
-	TRBD2	TRBJ2-1	TRBV30	CAWRGLAVYNEQFF	TGTGCCTGGCGGGGACTAGCGGTGTACAATGAGCAGTTCTTC
-	TRBD1	TRBJ2-1	TRBV2	CASSAGQGPGFF	TGTGCCAGCAGTGCGGGACAGGGCCCGGGGTTCTTC
once	TRBD2	TRBJ2-1	TRBV30	CAWSVLAGSYNEQFF	TGTGCCTGGAGTGTACTAGCGGGTTCCTACAATGAGCAGTTCTTC
-	TRBD1	TRBJ1-2	TRBV10-3	CAISPGQDLSGYTF	TGTGCCATCAGCCCGGGACAGGACCTGTCCGGCTACACCTTC
many	-	TRBJ2-3	TRBV29-1	CSVEGSGSTDTQYF	TGCAGCGTTGAAGGGAGCGGGAGCACAGATACGCAGTATTTT
-	-	TRBJ1-1	TRBV4-2	CASRSPTNTEAFF	TGTGCCAGCAGATCACCTACTAACACTGAAGCTTTCTTT
-	-	TRBJ1-3	TRBV28	CASASGGGPGNTIYF	TGTGCCAGCGCCTCAGGCGGGGGCCCCGGAAACACCATATATTTT
-	-	TRBJ2-7	TRBV7-2	CASSLAISRYEQYF	TGTGCCAGCAGCTTAGCGATCTCCCGGTACGAGCAGTACTTC
-	-	TRBJ2-4	TRBV5-4	CASSPQTRKNIQYF	TGTGCCAGCAGCCCTCAGACTAGGAAAAACATTCAGTACTTC
few	-	TRBJ2-7	TRBV9	CASSVGEDYRMYEQYF	TGTGCCAGCAGCGTAGGTGAAGATTATAGAATGTACGAGCAGTACTTC
-	-	TRBJ1-1	TRBV20-1	CSASPPKRTNTEAFF	TGCAGTGCTAGTCCCCCCAAGCGGACGAACACTGAAGCTTTCTTT
-	TRBD2	TRBJ2-1	TRBV10-2	CASSESTRGGPHEQFF	TGCGCCAGCAGTGAGTCGACTCGGGGGGGGCCGCATGAGCAGTTCTTC
-	TRBD1	TRBJ1-3	TRBV7-9	CASSLTGVARSGNTIYF	TGTGCCAGCAGCCTTACAGGGGTGGCCAGGTCTGGAAACACCATATATTTT
-	TRBD2	TRBJ2-7	TRBV3-1/TRBV3-2	CASRSSSGGSGYYEQYF	TGTGCCAGCAGAAGTTCTAGCGGGGGCAGTGGGTACTACGAGCAGTACTTC